Shown below are 27 T cell receptor beta chains from a single sample sequenced in a study of T cell responses to AZD1222 COVID-19 vaccine. Profiling relied on immunoSEQ multiplex PCR, and the TCRdb table lists in-frame clones only, not all of them. The sample contains approximately 130,000 clones, about 93% of which appear only once. The sequencing used peripheral blood, collected on day 0 of AZD1222 vaccination. Receptor source: an adult in good health.

The V and J genes are TRBV20-1 and TRBJ1-1, with 8 bases fitting TRBD1. Trimming at V came to 3 bases and at J to 7 bases, leaving 7 bases not matched to a gene. Germline-derived CDR1 and CDR2 are DFQATT and SNEGSKA (reference sequence). The CDR3 has 13 residues. The CDR3 here is CSASAMDRVEAFF. DNA of the CDR3: TGCAGTGCTAGTGCAATGGACAGGGTTGAAGCTTTCTTT.

This clone was recorded once. This chain joins TRBV29-1 and TRBJ2-3, with D perhaps matching TRBD1 (5 bases). The germline gives CDR1 SQVTM, CDR2 ANQGSEA. Trimming pared 4 bases from V and 2 bases from J, leaving 16 bases between. The CDR3 is 15 residues long. In DNA, the CDR3 is TGCAGCGTTGGGGGCAGCGACTCTTTCACAGATACGCAGTATTTT. Encoded protein: CSVGGSDSFTDTQYF.

The chain combines TRBV5-1 with TRBJ2-7; D gene ambiguous. The CDR3 sequence is 14 residues long. The germline V and J ends were trimmed by 1 base and 2 bases, with 10 bases remaining between them. CDR1 and CDR2 from the germline V gene are SGHRS and YFSETQ. The CDR3, as DNA: TGCGCCAGCAGCTTGAGGAACGGACCCTACGAGCAGTACTTC. It yields the protein CASSLRNGPYEQYF.

The rearrangement links TRBV9 to TRBJ2-2; maybe TRBD1 (6 bases). Trimming removed 3 bases from V and 3 bases from J, with 12 bases in between. Looked up from germline, CDR1 is SGDLS and CDR2 is YYNGEE. The CDR3 length is 15 residues. CDR3 in amino acids: CASSGYSGDTGELFF. The CDR3 DNA reads as TGTGCCAGCAGCGGATACTCAGGGGACACCGGGGAGCTGTTTTTT.

This chain connects TRBV7-2 to TRBJ2-7; D not resolved. The V end lost 1 base, the J end lost 6 bases, and 7 bases lay between the germline ends. Germline values: CDR1 SGHTA, CDR2 FQGNSA. The CDR3 is 12 residues long. The CDR3 coding sequence is TGTGCCAGCAGCTTAGACACCGGCGAGCAGTACTTC. It specifies CASSLDTGEQYF.

This clone was detected only once. The rearrangement links TRBV27 to TRBJ2-2, with TRBD1 identical over 9 bases. V lost 3 bases, J lost 5 bases, and 1 base stayed unmatched. Per germline, CDR1 MNHEY and CDR2 SMNVEV (reference sequence). The CDR3 is 14 amino acids. The CDR3: CASSLDRGTGELFF. CDR3 in DNA: TGTGCCAGCAGTTTGGACAGGGGAACCGGGGAGCTGTTTTTT.

This chain connects TRBV7-9 to TRBJ2-1; TRBD1 matches at 7 bases. J lost 3 bases, V lost 4 bases, and 6 bases had no gene match. The germline V gene has CDR1 SEHNR and CDR2 FQNEAQ (reference sequence). The CDR3 sequence is 15 residues long. The CDR3 sequence is CASSSWTGLYNEQFF. The CDR3 bases are TGTGCCAGCAGCTCCTGGACAGGCCTCTACAATGAGCAGTTCTTC.

The rearrangement uses TRBV19 and TRBJ2-7; possibly TRBD1 or TRBD2 for D (5 bases each). Per the germline V gene, CDR1 is LNHDA and CDR2 is SQIVND (reference sequence). This CDR3 contains 13 residues. V lost 5 bases to trimming and J lost 10 bases, with 18 bases between them. As DNA, the CDR3 is TGTGCCAGTAGTCTAAGACTGGGACGTCCTCAGTACTTC. Translated: CASSLRLGRPQYF.

The chain links TRBV15 to TRBJ2-3; 7 positions match TRBD2. CDR1 and CDR2 (germline): LNHNV, YYDKDF (reference sequence). The CDR3 loop spans 14 amino acids. Trimming removed 5 bases from V and 2 bases from J; junction bases left unmatched: 4. CDR3 DNA: TGTGCCACCAGCCTCGGGAGGATCACAGATACGCAGTATTTT. Translating it yields CATSLGRITDTQYF.

The V gene is TRBV5-6, the J gene TRBJ2-6; D not resolved. The CDR3 is made up of 15 amino acids. Trimming shortened V by 3 bases and J by 0 bases, and 7 bases separated the two germline ends. Germline CDR1 SGHDT, CDR2 YYEEEE. CDR3 loop: CASSSYSSGANVLTF. As DNA, the CDR3 is TGTGCCAGCAGCTCTTACAGCTCTGGGGCCAACGTCCTGACTTTC.

The chain employs TRBV6-4 and TRBJ1-5, with 7 bases aligning to TRBD1. CDR1 is MRHNA, CDR2 SNTAGT, per germline. The V gene end was trimmed by 4 bases and the J gene end by 0 bases; junction bases not matched to a gene: 9. CDR3 size: 17 residues. CDR3 in DNA: TGTGCCAGCAGTGGCCCCGGGACAGTCTATAGCAATCAGCCCCAGCATTTT. The encoded protein is CASSGPGTVYSNQPQHF.

The V and J genes are TRBV15 and TRBJ2-1; 11 bases align to TRBD1. The CDR3 has 15 amino acids. The V and J ends lost 3 bases and 5 bases, in that order; junction bases with no gene match: 3. The V gene's germline CDR1 is LNHNV and CDR2 YYDKDF (reference sequence). The CDR3 region has the DNA TGTGCCACCAGCAGCCGGGGACAGGGGGACAATGAGCAGTTCTTC. It translates to CATSSRGQGDNEQFF.

The rearrangement uses TRBV13 and TRBJ1-2; TRBD1 matches at 9 bases. Germline V gene sequence: CDR1 PRHDT, CDR2 FYEKMQ (reference sequence). V was clipped by 3 bases and J by 2 bases; unmatched bases: 4. The CDR3 loop spans 15 amino acids. The CDR3 nucleotides read TGTGCCAGCAGCTTGAGGGGACAGGGCAACTATGGCTACACCTTC. It specifies CASSLRGQGNYGYTF.

This clone was seen once. This chain links TRBV14 with TRBJ2-1; TRBD2 aligns across 10 bases. V trimming: 3 bases; J trimming: 4 bases; junction bases outside the gene matches: 3. CDR3 length equals 15 residues. CDR1 is SGHDN and CDR2 is FVKESK in the germline V gene. DNA of the CDR3: TGTGCCAGCAGCCATGTACTAGCGGGGTACAATGAGCAGTTCTTC. Translated, it gives CASSHVLAGYNEQFF.

The chain joins TRBV18 to TRBJ1-3; TRBD1 is a possible D gene (6 bases). V gave up 0 bases and J gave up 4 bases, with 10 bases separating them. Germline-derived CDR1 and CDR2 are KGHSH and LQKENI. CDR3 length equals 15 residues. This CDR3 is CASSPPGAYGNTIYF. Written as DNA, the CDR3 is TGTGCCAGCTCACCACCGGGGGCGTACGGAAACACCATATATTTT.

This sequence joins TRBV6-5 and TRBJ1-6; no definite D call. This CDR3 contains 14 residues. V was cut by 0 bases and J by 10 bases, with 10 bases left in between. Looked up from germline, CDR1 is MNHEY and CDR2 is SVGAGI. CDR3 loop: CASSYSSKKSPLHF. The CDR3 DNA sequence: TGTGCCAGCAGTTACTCCAGTAAAAAATCACCCCTCCACTTT.

This clone was detected only once. The chain employs TRBV10-3 and TRBJ2-7, with a tentative D call TRBD1 (5 bases). Germline CDR1 and CDR2: ENHRY and SYGVKD. The CDR3 covers 14 residues. With 4 bases removed from V and 3 bases from J, the gap between germline ends came to 13 bases. This CDR3 is CAISGPRALYEQYF. As DNA, the CDR3 is TGTGCCATCAGTGGTCCCAGGGCACTCTACGAGCAGTACTTC.

This clone appeared a single time. This chain uses TRBV19 with TRBJ1-4, with D possibly matching TRBD1 (5 bases). The CDR3 length is 14 residues. Trimming took 6 bases from V and 4 from J, leaving 12 bases between them. Looked up from germline, CDR1 is LNHDA and CDR2 is SQIVND (reference sequence). This chain's CDR3 is CASSPGIHNEKLFF. In nucleotides, the CDR3 is TGTGCCAGTAGCCCAGGGATCCATAATGAAAAACTGTTTTTT.

The chain carries TRBV6-5 and TRBJ1-1; possibly TRBD1 for D (5 bases). Trimming removed 6 bases from V and 11 bases from J, with 19 bases in between. The CDR3 is 13 amino acids. From germline, CDR1 is MNHEY and CDR2 SVGAGI. CDR3 region: CASSRQSLGGAFF. As DNA, the CDR3 is TGTGCCAGCAGCCGTCAGTCCCTCGGGGGGGCTTTCTTT.

The chain employs TRBV4-1 and TRBJ2-2; D unclear. This CDR3 region has 15 residues. Germline V gives CDR1 MGHRA, CDR2 YSYEKL. The V end lost 4 bases, the J end lost 7 bases, and 16 bases lay between the germline ends. CDR3 loop: CASSLIQGSYGELFF. In nucleotides, the CDR3 is TGCGCCAGCAGCCTAATACAAGGCTCCTACGGGGAGCTGTTTTTT.

This chain links TRBV3-1 (or the pseudogene TRBV3-2) with TRBJ2-1; D might be TRBD1 (6 bases). V was cut by 5 bases and J by 0 bases, with 11 bases left in between. CDR1 is LGHDT and CDR2 is YNNKEL in the germline V gene (reference sequence). The CDR3 extends over 15 amino acids. Written as DNA, the CDR3 is TGTGCCAGCAGCATGCTAGGGGGCTCCTACAATGAGCAGTTCTTC. Its translation: CASSMLGGSYNEQFF.

The chain is built from TRBV30 and TRBJ1-5; unclear D gene. The CDR3 sequence is 14 residues long. The ends were cut back, 3 bases at V and 2 bases at J, with 11 bases in the middle. Germline assignment: CDR1 GTSNPN and CDR2 SVGIG (reference sequence). DNA for the CDR3: TGTGCCTGGAGCGTTGACGGGGGCAATCAGCCCCAGCATTTT. Amino acid sequence: CAWSVDGGNQPQHF.

The chain employs TRBV10-3 and TRBJ1-1; 7 nucleotides agree with TRBD1. Germline V gene data show CDR1 as ENHRY and CDR2 as SYGVKD. Germline trimming cut 4 bases from V and 5 bases from J; bases unmatched to any gene: 7. The CDR3 runs 14 residues. The DNA for the CDR3 is TGTGCCATCAGTGTCCGACAGGGTGGGACTGAAGCTTTCTTT. Its translation is CAISVRQGGTEAFF.

The chain joins TRBV25-1 to TRBJ1-1, with 7 bases fitting TRBD1. Per the germline V gene, CDR1 is MGHDK and CDR2 is SYGVNS. This CDR3 contains 14 residues. The V gene end was trimmed by 3 bases and the J gene end by 1 base; junction bases not matched to a gene: 2. The CDR3 is CASSEYRGNTEAFF. As DNA, the CDR3 is TGTGCCAGCAGTGAGTACAGGGGGAACACTGAAGCTTTCTTT.

The chain couples TRBV15 to TRBJ1-5; 7 bases agree with TRBD1. The V and J ends lost 1 base and 5 bases, in that order; junction bases with no gene match: 8. Per germline, CDR1 LNHNV and CDR2 YYDKDF (reference sequence). CDR3 size: 16 residues. The CDR3 DNA is TGTGCCACCAGCAGAGCCAGGGGGGGGGAATATCAGCCCCAGCATTTT. Amino acids: CATSRARGGEYQPQHF.

The chain carries TRBV23-1 and TRBJ2-1; D could derive from TRBD1 or TRBD2 (5 bases each). TRBV23-1 is an ORF, with its function uncertain. The CDR3 runs to 16 residues. Trimming removed 3 bases at V and 5 bases at J, with 17 bases between. The DNA for the CDR3 is TGCGCCAGCAGTCACTCACGGGTGGGGGACCACAATGAGCAGTTCTTC. It translates to CASSHSRVGDHNEQFF.

The V gene is TRBV18, the J gene TRBJ1-1; D call uncertain. CDR1 and CDR2 (germline): KGHSH, LQKENI. V lost 1 base and J lost 1, with 4 bases in between. The CDR3 sequence is 13 residues long. The CDR3 here is CASSPQGNTEAFF. In DNA, the CDR3 is TGTGCCAGCTCACCACAGGGGAACACTGAAGCTTTCTTT.